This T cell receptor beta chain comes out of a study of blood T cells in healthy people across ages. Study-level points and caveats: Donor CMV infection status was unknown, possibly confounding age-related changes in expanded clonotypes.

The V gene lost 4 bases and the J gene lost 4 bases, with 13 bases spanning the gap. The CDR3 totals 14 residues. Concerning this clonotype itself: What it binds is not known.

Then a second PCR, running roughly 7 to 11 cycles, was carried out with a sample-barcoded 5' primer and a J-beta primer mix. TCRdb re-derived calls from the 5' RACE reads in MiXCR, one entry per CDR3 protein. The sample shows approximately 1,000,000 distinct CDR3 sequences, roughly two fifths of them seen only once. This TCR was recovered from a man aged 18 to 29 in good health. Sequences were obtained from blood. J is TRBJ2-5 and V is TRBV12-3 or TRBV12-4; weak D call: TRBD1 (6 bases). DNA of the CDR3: TGTGCCAGCAGTTCGGTACAGGGTCGAGAGACCCAGTACTTC. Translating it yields CASSSVQGRETQYF.